This TCR beta chain was identified in a study of CD8 T cells in Susac syndrome. The trim removed 5 bases at V and 2 bases at J, leaving 5 bases unmatched. The CDR3 is made up of 13 amino acids. Germline V gene sequence: CDR1 DFQATT, CDR2 SNEGSKA (reference sequence). TCR beta from blood CD8+ and CD4+ T cells was sequenced. TEMRA cells were FACS-enriched and CD8+ and CD4+ T cells negatively isolated. The authors reverse transcribed roughly 0.5 to 1 ug RNA with random hexamers. Across 54 Vbeta and 13 Jbeta, TCR beta CDR3 was amplified with immunoSEQ multiplex PCR. TCRdb re-called the immunoSEQ multiplex PCR reads through MiXCR, storing one row per CDR3 protein. The data contain tens of thousands of distinct CDR3 sequences, 96% of them singletons.

The clonotype was recovered from a human donor with multiple sclerosis. The sample was CD4+ T cells from PBMCs. The rearrangement joins TRBV20-1 to TRBJ2-7; 8 bases match TRBD1. The CDR3 coding sequence is TGCAGTGCTGCCACAGGGGGGACCTACGAGCAGTACTTC. It encodes CSAATGGTYEQYF.